The count of the clone carrying this T cell receptor beta chain is one. The entry originates in a study of T cell changes during pregnancy in multiple sclerosis. Germline CDR1 is SEHNR and CDR2 is FQNEAQ (reference sequence). Losses at the gene ends were 3 bases for V and 0 bases for J; bases not matched to a gene: 8. This CDR3 is built from 17 residues. Only in-frame clones appear in the TCRdb table, and some are missing; sequencing was by immunoSEQ multiplex PCR. The repertoire holds about 67,000 clones, with around 93% as singletons. The chain links TRBV7-9 to TRBJ1-5, with 7 positions matching TRBD1. This clonotype originated in a female donor in good health, enrolled as a control in a pregnancy study. The sample consisted of peripheral blood, taken in the second trimester of pregnancy. CDR3 nucleotide sequence: TGTGCCAGCAGCTTTGGGACAGCGGATAATAGCAATCAGCCCCAGCATTTT. This sequence encodes CASSFGTADNSNQPQHF.